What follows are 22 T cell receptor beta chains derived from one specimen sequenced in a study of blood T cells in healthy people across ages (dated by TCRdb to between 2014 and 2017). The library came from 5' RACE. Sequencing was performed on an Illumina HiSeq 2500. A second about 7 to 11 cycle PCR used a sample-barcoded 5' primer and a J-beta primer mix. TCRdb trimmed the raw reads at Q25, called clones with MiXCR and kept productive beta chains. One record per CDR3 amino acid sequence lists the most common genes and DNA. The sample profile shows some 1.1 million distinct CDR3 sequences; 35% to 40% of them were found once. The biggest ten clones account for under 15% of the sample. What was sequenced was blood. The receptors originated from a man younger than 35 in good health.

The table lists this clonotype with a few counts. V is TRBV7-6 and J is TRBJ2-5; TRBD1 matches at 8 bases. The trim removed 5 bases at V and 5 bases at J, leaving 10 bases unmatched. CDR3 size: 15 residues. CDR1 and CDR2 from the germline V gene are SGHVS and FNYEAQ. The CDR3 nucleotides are TGTGCCAGCAGCCTTGGACAGGGCGTGCTGGAGACCCAGTACTTC. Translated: CASSLGQGVLETQYF. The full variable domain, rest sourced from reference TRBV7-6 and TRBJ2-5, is GAGVSQSPRYKVTKRGQDVALRCDPISGHVSLYWYRQALGQGPEFLTYFNYEAQQDKSGLPNDRFSAERPEGSISTLTIQRTEQRDSAMYRCASSLGQGVLETQYFGPGTRLLVL.

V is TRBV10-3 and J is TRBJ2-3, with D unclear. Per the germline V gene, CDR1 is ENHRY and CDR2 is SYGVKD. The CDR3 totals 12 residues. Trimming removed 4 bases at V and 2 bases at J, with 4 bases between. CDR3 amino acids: CAISGNTDTQYF. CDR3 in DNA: TGTGCCATCAGTGGGAACACAGATACGCAGTATTTT.

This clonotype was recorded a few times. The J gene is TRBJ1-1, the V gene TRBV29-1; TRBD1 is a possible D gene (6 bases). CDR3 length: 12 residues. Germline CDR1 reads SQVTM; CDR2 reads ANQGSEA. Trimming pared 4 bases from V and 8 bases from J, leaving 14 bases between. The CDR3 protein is CSVGGGFAEAFF. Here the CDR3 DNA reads TGCAGCGTTGGAGGGGGATTCGCGGAAGCTTTCTTT.

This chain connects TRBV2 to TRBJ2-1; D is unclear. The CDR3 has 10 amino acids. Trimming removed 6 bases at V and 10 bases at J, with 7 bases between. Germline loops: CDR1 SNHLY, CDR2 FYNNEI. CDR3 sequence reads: CASSIREQFF. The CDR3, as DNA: TGTGCCAGCAGCATTAGGGAGCAGTTCTTC.

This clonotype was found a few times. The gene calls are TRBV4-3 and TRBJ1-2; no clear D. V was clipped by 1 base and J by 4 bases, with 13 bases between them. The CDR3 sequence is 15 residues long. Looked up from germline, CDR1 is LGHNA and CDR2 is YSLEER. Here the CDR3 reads CASSQGRVLSYGYTF. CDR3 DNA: TGCGCCAGCAGCCAAGGGAGGGTCCTATCCTATGGCTACACCTTC.

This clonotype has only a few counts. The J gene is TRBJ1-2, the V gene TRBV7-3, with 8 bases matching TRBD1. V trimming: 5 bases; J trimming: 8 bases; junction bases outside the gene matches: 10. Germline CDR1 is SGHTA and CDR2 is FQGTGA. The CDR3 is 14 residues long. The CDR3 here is CASSEFDRGGGYTF. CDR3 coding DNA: TGTGCCAGCAGCGAATTTGACAGGGGCGGGGGCTACACCTTC.

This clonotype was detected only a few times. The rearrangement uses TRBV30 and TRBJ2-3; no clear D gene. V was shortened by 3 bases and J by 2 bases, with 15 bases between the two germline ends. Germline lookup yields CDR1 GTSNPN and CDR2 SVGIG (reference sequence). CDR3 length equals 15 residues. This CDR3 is CAWRKSRQLTDTQYF. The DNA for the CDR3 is TGTGCCTGGAGAAAAAGTAGGCAGCTCACAGATACGCAGTATTTT.

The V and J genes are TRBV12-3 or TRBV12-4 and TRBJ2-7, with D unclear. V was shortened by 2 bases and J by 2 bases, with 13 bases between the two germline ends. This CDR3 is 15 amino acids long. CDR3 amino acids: CASSLTQKDAYEQYF. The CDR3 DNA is TGTGCCAGCAGTTTAACCCAAAAGGACGCCTACGAGCAGTACTTC.

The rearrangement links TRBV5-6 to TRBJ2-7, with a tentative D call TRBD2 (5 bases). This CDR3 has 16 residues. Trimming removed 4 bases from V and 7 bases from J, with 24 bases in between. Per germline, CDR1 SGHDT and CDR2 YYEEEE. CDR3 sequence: CASSPPPDSSYNEQYF. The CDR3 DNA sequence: TGTGCCAGCAGCCCCCCCCCGGACTCATCCTACAATGAGCAGTACTTC.

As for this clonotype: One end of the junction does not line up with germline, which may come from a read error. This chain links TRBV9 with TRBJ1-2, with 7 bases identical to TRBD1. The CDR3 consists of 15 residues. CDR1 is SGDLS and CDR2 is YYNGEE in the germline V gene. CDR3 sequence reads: CAGSVGGESGYGYTF. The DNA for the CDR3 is TGTGCCGGCAGCGTAGGGGGCGAATCCGGCTATGGCTACACCTTC.

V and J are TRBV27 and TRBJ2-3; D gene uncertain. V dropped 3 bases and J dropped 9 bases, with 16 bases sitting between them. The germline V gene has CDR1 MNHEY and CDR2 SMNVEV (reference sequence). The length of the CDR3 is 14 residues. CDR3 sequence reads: CASSFGSPVDTQYF. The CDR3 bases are TGTGCCAGCAGTTTCGGGTCACCAGTTGACACGCAGTATTTT.

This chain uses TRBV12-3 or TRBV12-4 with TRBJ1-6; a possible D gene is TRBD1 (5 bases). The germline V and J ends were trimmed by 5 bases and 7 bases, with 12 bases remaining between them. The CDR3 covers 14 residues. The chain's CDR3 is CASSHGAMNSPLHF. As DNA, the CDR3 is TGTGCCAGCAGTCACGGGGCTATGAATTCACCCCTCCACTTT.

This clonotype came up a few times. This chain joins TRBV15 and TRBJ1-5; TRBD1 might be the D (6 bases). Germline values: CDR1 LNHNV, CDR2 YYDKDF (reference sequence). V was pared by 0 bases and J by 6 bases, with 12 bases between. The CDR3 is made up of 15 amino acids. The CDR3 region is CATSRDRGQFQPQHF. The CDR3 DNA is TGTGCCACCAGCAGAGATCGCGGACAGTTTCAGCCCCAGCATTTT.

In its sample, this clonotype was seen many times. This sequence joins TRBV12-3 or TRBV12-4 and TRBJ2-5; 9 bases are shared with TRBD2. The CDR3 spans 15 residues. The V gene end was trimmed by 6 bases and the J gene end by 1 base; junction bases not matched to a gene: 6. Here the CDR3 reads CASRSTSGFQETQYF. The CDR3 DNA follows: TGTGCCAGCAGAAGTACTAGCGGGTTCCAAGAGACCCAGTACTTC.

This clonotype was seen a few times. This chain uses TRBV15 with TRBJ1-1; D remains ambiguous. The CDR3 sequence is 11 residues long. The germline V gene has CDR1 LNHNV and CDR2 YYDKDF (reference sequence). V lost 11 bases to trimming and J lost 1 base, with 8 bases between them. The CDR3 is CAVGSNTEAFF. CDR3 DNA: TGTGCCGTAGGGTCGAACACTGAAGCTTTCTTT.

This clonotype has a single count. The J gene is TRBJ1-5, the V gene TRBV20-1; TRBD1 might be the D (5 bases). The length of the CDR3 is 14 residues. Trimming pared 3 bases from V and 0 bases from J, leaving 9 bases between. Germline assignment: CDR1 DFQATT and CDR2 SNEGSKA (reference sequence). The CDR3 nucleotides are TGCAGTGCTAGCTTCGGGGGTAGCAATCAGCCCCAGCATTTT. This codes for CSASFGGSNQPQHF.

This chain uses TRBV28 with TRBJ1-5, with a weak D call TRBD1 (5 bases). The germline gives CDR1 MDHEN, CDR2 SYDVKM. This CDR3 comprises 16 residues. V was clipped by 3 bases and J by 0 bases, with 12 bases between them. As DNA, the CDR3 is TGTGCCAGCAGTTTGGGTCAGGGATTTAGCAATCAGCCCCAGCATTTT. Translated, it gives CASSLGQGFSNQPQHF.

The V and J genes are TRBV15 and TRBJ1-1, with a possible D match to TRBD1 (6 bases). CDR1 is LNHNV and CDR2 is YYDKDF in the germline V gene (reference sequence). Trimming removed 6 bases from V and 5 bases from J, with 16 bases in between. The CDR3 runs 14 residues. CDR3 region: CATRVQGTGTEAFF. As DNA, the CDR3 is TGTGCCACCAGAGTACAGGGCACGGGGACTGAAGCTTTCTTT. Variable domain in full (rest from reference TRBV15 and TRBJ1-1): DAMVIQNPRYQVTQFGKPVTLSCSQTLNHNVMYWYQQKSSQAPKLLFHYYDKDFNNEADTPDNFQSRRPNTSFCFLDIRSPGLGDTAMYLCATRVQGTGTEAFFGQGTRLTVV.

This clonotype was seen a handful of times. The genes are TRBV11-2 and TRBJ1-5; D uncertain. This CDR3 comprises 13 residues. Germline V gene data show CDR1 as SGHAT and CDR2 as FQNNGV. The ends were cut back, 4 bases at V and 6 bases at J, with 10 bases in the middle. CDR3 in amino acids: CASSSLEGQPQHF. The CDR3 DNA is TGTGCCAGCAGCTCCCTAGAGGGTCAGCCCCAGCATTTT.

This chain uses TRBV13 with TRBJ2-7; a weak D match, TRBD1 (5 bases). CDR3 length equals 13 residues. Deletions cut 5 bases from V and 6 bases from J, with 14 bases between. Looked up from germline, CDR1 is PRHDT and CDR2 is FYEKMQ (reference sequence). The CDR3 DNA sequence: TGTGCCAGCAGCCGCGACTCCAGGGCCGAGCAGTACTTC. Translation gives CASSRDSRAEQYF.

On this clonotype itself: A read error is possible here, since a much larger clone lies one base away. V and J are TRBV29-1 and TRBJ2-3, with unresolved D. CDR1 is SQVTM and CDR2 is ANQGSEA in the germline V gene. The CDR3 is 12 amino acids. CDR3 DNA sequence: TGCAGCGTTGACAGTTACACAGATACGCGGTATTTT. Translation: CSVDSYTDTRYF.

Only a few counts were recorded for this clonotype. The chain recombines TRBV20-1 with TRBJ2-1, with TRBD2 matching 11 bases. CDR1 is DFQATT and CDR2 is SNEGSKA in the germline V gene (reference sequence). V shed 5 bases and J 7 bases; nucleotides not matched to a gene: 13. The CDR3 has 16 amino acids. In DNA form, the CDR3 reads TGCAGTGCTGCCACTGTAGCGGGGGGGCCTTTGAATGAGCAGTTCTTC. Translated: CSAATVAGGPLNEQFF.